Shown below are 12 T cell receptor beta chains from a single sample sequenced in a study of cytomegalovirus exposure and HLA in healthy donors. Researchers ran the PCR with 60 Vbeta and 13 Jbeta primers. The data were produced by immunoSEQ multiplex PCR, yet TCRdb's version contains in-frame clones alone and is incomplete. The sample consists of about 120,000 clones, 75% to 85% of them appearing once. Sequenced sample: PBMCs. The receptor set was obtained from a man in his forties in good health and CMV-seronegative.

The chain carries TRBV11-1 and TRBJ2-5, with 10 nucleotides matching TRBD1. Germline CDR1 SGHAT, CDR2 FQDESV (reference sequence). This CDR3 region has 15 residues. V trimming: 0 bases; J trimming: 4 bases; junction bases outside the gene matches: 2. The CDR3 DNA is TGTGCCAGCAGCTTAGCCGGACAGGGGGGAGAGACCCAGTACTTC. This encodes CASSLAGQGGETQYF.

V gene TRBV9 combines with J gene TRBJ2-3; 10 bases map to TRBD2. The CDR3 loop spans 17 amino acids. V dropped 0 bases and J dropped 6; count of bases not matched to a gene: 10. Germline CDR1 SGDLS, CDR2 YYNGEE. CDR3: CASSVDPSGRAVDTQYF. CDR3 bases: TGTGCCAGCAGCGTAGATCCGAGCGGGAGGGCCGTGGATACGCAGTATTTT.

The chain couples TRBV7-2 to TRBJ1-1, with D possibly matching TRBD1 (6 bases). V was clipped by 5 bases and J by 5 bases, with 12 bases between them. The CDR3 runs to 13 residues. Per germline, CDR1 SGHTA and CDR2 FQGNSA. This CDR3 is CASSRGQGTEAFF. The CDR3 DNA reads TGTGCCAGCAGCCGAGGTCAGGGGACTGAAGCTTTCTTT.

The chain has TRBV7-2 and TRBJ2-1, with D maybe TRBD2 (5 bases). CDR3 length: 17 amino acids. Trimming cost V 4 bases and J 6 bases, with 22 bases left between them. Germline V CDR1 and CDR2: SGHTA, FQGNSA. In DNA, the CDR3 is TGTGCCAGCAGCTATGAGTGGGCCTTGCCGGGAAGCAATGAGCAGTTCTTC. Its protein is CASSYEWALPGSNEQFF.

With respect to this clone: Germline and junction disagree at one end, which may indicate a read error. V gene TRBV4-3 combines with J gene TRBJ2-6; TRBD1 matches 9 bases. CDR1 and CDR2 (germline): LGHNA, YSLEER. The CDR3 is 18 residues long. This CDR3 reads CASSQIQGASSGANGLTF. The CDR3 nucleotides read TGCGCCAGCAGCCAAATACAGGGGGCAAGCTCTGGGGCCAACGGCCTGACTTTC.

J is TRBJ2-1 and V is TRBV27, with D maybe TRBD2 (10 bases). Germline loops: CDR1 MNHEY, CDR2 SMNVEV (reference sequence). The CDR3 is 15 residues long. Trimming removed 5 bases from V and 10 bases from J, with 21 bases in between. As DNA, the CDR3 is TGTGCCAGCAGTCCCACACTAGCGGGACAGGGCGAGCAGTTCTTC. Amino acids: CASSPTLAGQGEQFF.

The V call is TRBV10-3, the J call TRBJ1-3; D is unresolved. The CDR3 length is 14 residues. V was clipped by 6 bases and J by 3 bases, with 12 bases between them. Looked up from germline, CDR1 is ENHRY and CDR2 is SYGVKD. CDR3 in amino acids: CAISFSEGGNTIYF. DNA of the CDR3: TGTGCCATCAGCTTTTCGGAGGGTGGAAACACCATATATTTT.

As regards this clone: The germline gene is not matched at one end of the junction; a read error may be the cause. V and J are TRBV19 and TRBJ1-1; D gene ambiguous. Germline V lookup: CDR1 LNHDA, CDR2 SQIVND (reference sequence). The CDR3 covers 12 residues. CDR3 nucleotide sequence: TGTGCCAGTAGTATAGCGGCGGGTCCGACCTTGTTT. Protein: CASSIAAGPTLF.

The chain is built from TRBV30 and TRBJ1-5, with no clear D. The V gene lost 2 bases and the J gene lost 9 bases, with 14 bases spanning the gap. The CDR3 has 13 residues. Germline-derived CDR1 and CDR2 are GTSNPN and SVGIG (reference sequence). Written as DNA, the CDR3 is TGTGCCTGGAGTCCCCCCGCGAGGCGGCCCCAGCATTTT. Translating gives CAWSPPARRPQHF.

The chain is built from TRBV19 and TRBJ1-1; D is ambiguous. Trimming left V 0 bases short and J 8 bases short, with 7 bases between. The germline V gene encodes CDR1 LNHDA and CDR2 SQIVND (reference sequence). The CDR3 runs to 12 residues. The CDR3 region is CASSIDLREAFF. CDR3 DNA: TGTGCCAGTAGTATAGATCTTCGGGAAGCTTTCTTT. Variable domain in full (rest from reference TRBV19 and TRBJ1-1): DGGITQSPKYLFRKEGQNVTLSCEQNLNHDAMYWYRQDPGQGLRLIYYSQIVNDFQKGDIAEGYSVSREKKESFPLTVTSAQKNPTAFYLCASSIDLREAFFGQGTRLTVV.

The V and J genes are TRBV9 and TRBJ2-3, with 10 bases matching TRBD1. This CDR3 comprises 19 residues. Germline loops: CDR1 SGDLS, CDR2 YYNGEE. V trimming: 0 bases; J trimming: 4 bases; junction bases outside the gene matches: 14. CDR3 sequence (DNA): TGTGCCAGCAGCGTAGATTTGGGACAGGGGAGGCTCATCGCAGATACGCAGTATTTT. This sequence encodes CASSVDLGQGRLIADTQYF.

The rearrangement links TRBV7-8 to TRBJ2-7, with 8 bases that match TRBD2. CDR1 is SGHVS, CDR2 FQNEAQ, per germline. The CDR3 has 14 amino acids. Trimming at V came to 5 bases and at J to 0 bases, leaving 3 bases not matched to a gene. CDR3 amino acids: CASSASGSSYEQYF. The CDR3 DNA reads TGTGCCAGCAGCGCCAGCGGGAGCTCCTACGAGCAGTACTTC.